Sequencing of this T cell receptor (beta chain) was carried out in a study of blood T cell repertoires in COVID-19 (dated by TCRdb to 2020 to 2021). At the level of the whole study: Samples from collaborators originated in the United States, Italy and Spain and spanned both the acute and convalescent phases of COVID-19. The prospective study material was composed of cDNA or gDNA derived from T cells, B-cell-depleted T cells, or PBMCs. Sample metadata almost always included a de-identified subject ID, COVID-19 status, age in years and sex. Subjects who had been exposed to COVID-19, were actively infected with it, or had recovered from it provided the deeply sampled blood TCRbeta repertoires that made up the dataset. Where available, HLA class I and class II types were obtained from metadata supplied by the sample provider rather than from assay-based typing. Samples were obtained from the ongoing ImmuneRACE study (first 160 participants) and from 950 to 1,500 subjects provided by 6 global collaborators. The repertoires were made available in a free public database intended to serve as a resource for research on the immune response to SARS-CoV-2.

The study at large found these results: How much clinical and demographic metadata was included differed by source and by participant, and the metadata was provided uncurated.

Whole blood was collected in K2EDTA tubes by collaborating institutions according to the institutions' own protocols. For TCRbeta analysis, collaborator samples were shipped as frozen whole blood, as isolated PBMCs, or as DNA extracted from either sample type. The immunoSEQ Assay, a bias-controlled multiplex PCR, was used to amplify TCRbeta CDR3 regions from genomic DNA. In the source study's methods: The number of nucleated cells in each sample was estimated from the amplification of reference gene primers within the assay. Sequence reads were collapsed and filtered to measure the absolute abundance of every unique TCRbeta CDR3 rearrangement. Productive Simpson clonality was computed per sample as the square root of Simpson's diversity index over productive rearrangements. TCRdb stores this immuneACCESS table with in-frame sequences only. Part of the clones is absent; in the studies checked, under half of the shortfall reflects unresolved V genes, and no reason is known for the rest. D and trimming were read from the DNA, whereas the V and J calls and clone size are those reported in that table. Recorded for this sample are about 56,000 clones; more than 80% of them occurred a single time. The ten most abundant clones make up around 18% of the sample.

According to the germline V gene, CDR1 reads KGHDR and CDR2 reads SFDVKD. The CDR3 runs 15 residues from the cysteine to the phenylalanine. Kept here is only the CDR3 DNA, which spans 45 bases and is read in frame from base 1. Trimming costs V 2 bases and J 0 bases, and their ends lie 9 bases apart. Comment on this clone: Its binding antigen is unknown. Per-nucleotide qualities are absent, and no much larger clonotype sits a single base away.

Sequenced sample: peripheral blood. The sequence was obtained from a human donor in a cohort sampled during active COVID-19. The chain uses TRBV24-1 and TRBJ2-5; the D region possibly corresponds to TRBD2 (6 bases align). The CDR3 sequence is CATSDSREYQETQYF. The nucleotide sequence reads TGTGCCACCAGTGATTCACGGGAGTACCAAGAGACCCAGTACTTC.